This T cell receptor (beta chain) was sequenced in a study of CD8+ T cells in alopecia areata (dated by TCRdb to 2017 to 2018). Regarding the research as a whole: The treated patients, all with moderate-to-severe alopecia areata, were enrolled in an open-label pilot trial of oral tofacitinib given at 5 to 10 mg twice daily. Patients received tofacitinib for 6 to 18 months and were then followed off drug for 6 months to check for delayed response and recurrence. TCRbeta CDR3 regions were amplified by immunoSEQ multiplex PCR with 35 Vbeta forward and 13 Jbeta reverse primers. In both human patients and the C3H/HeJ mouse model, the study applied high-throughput TCRbeta sequencing to look at T cell clonal expansion in alopecia areata. Clonality in the scalp was compared among normal scalp (n=4), patchy alopecia areata scalp (n=8), and alopecia totalis/universalis scalp (n=8). RNA came from the PAXgene miRNA kit for fixed scalp, the miRNeasy kit for PBMCs, and the RNeasy kit for mouse skin. Scalp tissue and sorted CD4+ and CD8+ peripheral blood T cells from patchy and totalis/universalis alopecia areata patients and from healthy controls were covered by human TCRbeta sequencing. Biopsies were taken from tofacitinib-treated patients at baseline and again at 4 and 24 weeks into treatment, and several of those patients also had a later scalp biopsy. Study-wide conclusions, independent of this receptor: Lesional scalp, especially in alopecia totalis/universalis, showed higher clonality and more expanded CD8+ clones than normal scalp, suggesting antigenic drive. Resident alphabeta T cells in normal human skin are also sequenced, complicating scalp TCR repertoire analysis, unlike mouse skin dominated by gammadelta T cells. Compared with mice, TCR sequences shared between patients were less clear, possibly partly because of HLA diversity across the patient population.

Germline trimming amounts to 4 bases on V and 9 bases on J, with 10 as the count of junction bases outside the gene matches. The cysteine opens and the phenylalanine closes a CDR3 of 14 amino acids. Of all the DNA, just the CDR3 is kept, 42 bases in frame from base 1. Sequences SGHRS (CDR1) and YFSETQ (CDR2) are obtained from the germline V gene. Concerning this clone itself: This clone's antigen is unknown. Per-base qualities were not stored, and no clone one base away is much larger.

Library preparation was by the immunoSEQ multiplex PCR assay. RNA was extracted from all samples and reverse transcribed into cDNA as template for TCR sequencing. SuperScript III was used for first-strand cDNA synthesis, primed with a 2:1 mix of oligo-dT and random hexamers. Amplification bias was assessed with a synthetic immune receptor repertoire, and residual bias was removed computationally. As for how the authors treated the data: Raw reads were preprocessed for error removal, and CDR3 was defined according to IMGT conventions as running from the conserved cysteine to phenylalanine. To get clonality, Shannon entropy was normalized by log2 of the number of productive unique TCRs and the result was subtracted from 1. Whether scalp clones were CD4 or CD8 was inferred by matching scalp TCRbeta sequences against CD4 and CD8 repertoires sorted from blood. TCRdb limited this immuneACCESS table to in-frame rearrangements with V and J called. A share of clones is missing; checked studies link under half to unresolved V genes, and the rest is unexplained. Clone size and V and J calls were adopted from that table, with D and trimming inferred from the DNA. For this sample there are over 95,000 clones; 41% appear just once. Of the sample, roughly 1.3% falls within the top ten clones.

Lesional scalp punch biopsies and peripheral blood were collected from alopecia areata patients. After PBMCs were isolated by density centrifugation and stained for CD3, CD4 and CD8, a FACSAria was used to sort CD4+ and CD8+ T cells. The rearrangement combines TRBV5-1 with TRBJ1-5, with TRBD1 identical over 7 junction bases. The sequenced sample was CD4+ T cells sorted from blood. This clonotype originated in a human donor with alopecia areata. The nucleotides read TGCGCCAGCAGCCCCGGACAGGCTTTAGGGCCCCAGCATTTT. It translates to CASSPGQALGPQHF. With the portions outside the CDR3 filled from the reference TRBV5-1 and TRBJ1-5 genes, the complete variable region becomes KAGVTQTPRYLIKTRGQQVTLSCSPISGHRSVSWYQQTPGQGLQFLFEYFSETQRNKGNFPGRFSGRQFSNSRSEMNVSTLELGDSALYLCASSPGQALGPQHFGDGTRLSIL.